Following are 16 T cell receptor beta chains from one sample sequenced in a study of Graves' ophthalmopathy and Graves' hyperthyroidism (dated by TCRdb to the late 2010s). Sequenced on an Illumina HiSeq 2000. For repertoire sequencing, TCR beta CDR3 regions were amplified from RNA transcripts. The first round was an RT-PCR using HTBI primers with the Qiagen OneStep RT-PCR kit, and this first round was followed by a second-round multiplex PCR, then size selection and purification. The public reads were run again by TCRdb, first through fastp at Q25 and then through MiXCR, and only productive beta chains were kept. Entries that share a CDR3 protein sequence are merged under the most common genes and DNA. Recorded for this sample are about 620,000 distinct CDR3 sequences; 20% to 25% of them occurred a single time. More than 5.5% of the sample comes from the top ten. What was sequenced was peripheral blood. These receptors were taken from a woman younger than 30 with stable Graves' hyperthyroidism. Some clones in this sample may be carry-over from other donors' samples. Donor details come from another sample of the same person, matched by shared clones.

Many counts were recorded for this clonotype. The chain couples TRBV28 to TRBJ1-1, with D unresolved. This CDR3 has 11 amino acids. Germline V gene data show CDR1 as MDHEN and CDR2 as SYDVKM. The V end was cut by 4 bases, the J end by 7 bases, with 7 bases between. CDR3 coding DNA: TGTGCCAGCAGTTCAATAGTTGAAGCTTTCTTT. This encodes CASSSIVEAFF.

J is TRBJ1-2 and V is TRBV28; D perhaps matches TRBD1 (5 bases). With 3 bases removed from V and 6 bases from J, the gap between germline ends came to 17 bases. Germline V gene sequence: CDR1 MDHEN, CDR2 SYDVKM. The CDR3 length is 15 residues. The CDR3 is CASSFRPGRSNGYTF. The CDR3 DNA sequence: TGTGCCAGCAGTTTCCGGCCGGGACGGTCTAATGGCTACACCTTC.

This clonotype came up many times. The rearrangement joins TRBV20-1 to TRBJ2-5; D possibly corresponds to TRBD2 (5 bases). V lost 6 bases to trimming and J lost 4 bases, with 15 bases between them. This CDR3 is 13 amino acids long. In germline, CDR1 is DFQATT, CDR2 SNEGSKA (reference sequence). The CDR3 is CSAPKGGLETQYF. The CDR3 coding sequence is TGCAGTGCACCCAAAGGAGGTTTAGAGACCCAGTACTTC.

This clonotype came up many times. V gene TRBV11-2 combines with J gene TRBJ2-7; possibly TRBD1 or TRBD2 for D (5 bases each). The V end lost 0 bases, the J end lost 3 bases, and 12 bases lay between the germline ends. The CDR3 length is 15 residues. Germline CDR1 SGHAT, CDR2 FQNNGV. CDR3 in DNA: TGTGCCAGCAGCTTAGAACGGGACGACGGCTACGAGCAGTACTTC. It codes for CASSLERDDGYEQYF.

The J gene is TRBJ1-2, the V gene TRBV25-1; TRBD1 is a possible D gene (5 bases). Germline CDR1 MGHDK, CDR2 SYGVNS. V was trimmed by 3 bases and J by 2 bases, leaving 7 bases between them. The CDR3 loop spans 13 amino acids. Written as DNA, the CDR3 is TGTGCCAGCAGTGAGTGGGACAACTATGGCTACACCTTC. This gives the protein CASSEWDNYGYTF.

This clonotype has just a few counts. This chain links TRBV6-5 with TRBJ2-7; no clear D. The CDR3 consists of 13 residues. Deletions cut 8 bases from V and 0 bases from J, with 11 bases between. Germline CDR1 and CDR2: MNHEY and SVGAGI. The CDR3 loop reads CASGLESSYEQYF. The CDR3 DNA follows: TGTGCCAGCGGGCTGGAGTCCTCCTACGAGCAGTACTTC.

This clonotype was seen only a few times. The rearrangement links TRBV19 to TRBJ2-2, with unresolved D. Germline V gives CDR1 LNHDA, CDR2 SQIVND (reference sequence). CDR3 size: 11 residues. V lost 3 bases, J lost 6 bases, and 2 bases lay in between. In DNA form, the CDR3 reads TGTGCCAGTAGTATCGCCGGGGAGCTGTTTTTT. It encodes CASSIAGELFF.

This clonotype was seen at least ten times. The genes are TRBV30 and TRBJ1-2; D remains unclear. This CDR3 is built from 14 residues. Between the trimmed V and J ends, which lost 4 bases and 9 bases, there was a span of 21 bases. Germline V lookup: CDR1 GTSNPN, CDR2 SVGIG (reference sequence). CDR3 DNA sequence: TGTGCCTGGACCGGACGAGGGATCGGGTCGAGCTACACCTTC. It translates to CAWTGRGIGSSYTF.

This clonotype was picked up many times. The V gene is TRBV2, the J gene TRBJ1-2; 8 bases fit TRBD1. CDR3 size: 16 residues. CDR1 is SNHLY and CDR2 is FYNNEI in the germline V gene. After removal of 2 bases from V and 5 bases from J, the junction contained 10 bases not matched to a gene. The CDR3 here is CASSEFGGQGGYGYTF. CDR3 coding DNA: TGTGCCAGCAGTGAATTTGGTGGACAGGGAGGATATGGCTACACCTTC. The whole variable domain, filled in from reference TRBV2 and TRBJ1-2, reads EPEVTQTPSHQVTQMGQEVILRCVPISNHLYFYWYRQILGQKVEFLVSFYNNEISEKSEIFDDQFSVERPDGSNFTLKIRSTKLEDSAMYFCASSEFGGQGGYGYTFGSGTRLTVV.

This clonotype was seen many times. The chain links TRBV28 to TRBJ2-7, with 9 bases identical to TRBD2. Germline loops: CDR1 MDHEN, CDR2 SYDVKM. This CDR3 is built from 14 residues. Losses at the gene ends were 8 bases for V and 7 bases for J; bases not matched to a gene: 12. CDR3 protein: CASRPGLAPGEQYF. CDR3 bases: TGTGCCAGCCGACCGGGACTAGCCCCTGGGGAGCAGTACTTC.

This clonotype was detected ten times or more. This sequence joins TRBV6-1 and TRBJ1-1; 9 positions match TRBD1. J was trimmed by 4 bases and V by 6 bases; bases with no gene match: 6. The CDR3 is made up of 14 amino acids. Per germline, CDR1 MNHNS and CDR2 SASEGT. As DNA, the CDR3 is TGTGCCAGCAGCCTCGGGACAGGGACCACTGAAGCTTTCTTT. Translation: CASSLGTGTTEAFF.

This clonotype was seen repeatedly, ten times or more. The chain employs TRBV2 and TRBJ2-2; D might be TRBD1 (6 bases). This CDR3 spans 14 amino acids. CDR1 and CDR2 (germline): SNHLY, FYNNEI. Trimming removed 2 bases at V and 4 bases at J, with 8 bases between. CDR3 region: CASSEWTATGELFF. The DNA for the CDR3 is TGTGCCAGCAGTGAATGGACAGCCACCGGGGAGCTGTTTTTT.

This clonotype showed up many times. This rearrangement joins TRBV7-3 to TRBJ1-1, with TRBD1 identical over 7 bases. Germline CDR1 reads SGHTA; CDR2 reads FQGTGA. CDR3 length equals 13 residues. Trimming took 9 bases from V and 6 from J; bases not matched to a gene: 10. The CDR3 region has the DNA TGTGCCAGTGCGGGGGACAGCATCTCTGAAGCTTTCTTT. It codes for CASAGDSISEAFF.

This clonotype was picked up a small number of times. The chain uses TRBV19 and TRBJ1-5; a weak D match, TRBD1 (5 bases). V was shortened by 11 bases and J by 1 base, with 15 bases between the two germline ends. The V gene's germline CDR1 is LNHDA and CDR2 SQIVND (reference sequence). This CDR3 is 14 amino acids long. The CDR3 here is CACRGDPSNQPQHF. The CDR3 DNA follows: TGTGCCTGCCGAGGGGACCCAAGCAATCAGCCCCAGCATTTT.

In its sample, this clonotype was seen many times. The V call is TRBV20-1, the J call TRBJ2-7; 8 bases agree with TRBD2. Germline CDR1 reads DFQATT; CDR2 reads SNEGSKA (reference sequence). The V and J ends lost 4 bases and 2 bases, in that order; junction bases with no gene match: 7. This CDR3 contains 14 residues. CDR3 sequence: CSAKRAGVTYEQYF. As DNA, the CDR3 is TGCAGTGCTAAAAGAGCGGGAGTTACCTACGAGCAGTACTTC.

The chain links TRBV5-1 to TRBJ2-6, with D maybe TRBD1 (5 bases). This CDR3 is 16 amino acids long. V gave up 6 bases and J gave up 2 bases, with 15 bases separating them. Per the germline V gene, CDR1 is SGHRS and CDR2 is YFSETQ. As DNA, the CDR3 is TGCGCCAGCACCCCTCTGGGGCACACTGGGGCCAACGTCCTGACTTTC. Protein sequence: CASTPLGHTGANVLTF. The full variable domain, completed using reference TRBV5-1 and TRBJ2-6, is KAGVTQTPRYLIKTRGQQVTLSCSPISGHRSVSWYQQTPGQGLQFLFEYFSETQRNKGNFPGRFSGRQFSNSRSEMNVSTLELGDSALYLCASTPLGHTGANVLTFGAGSRLTVL.